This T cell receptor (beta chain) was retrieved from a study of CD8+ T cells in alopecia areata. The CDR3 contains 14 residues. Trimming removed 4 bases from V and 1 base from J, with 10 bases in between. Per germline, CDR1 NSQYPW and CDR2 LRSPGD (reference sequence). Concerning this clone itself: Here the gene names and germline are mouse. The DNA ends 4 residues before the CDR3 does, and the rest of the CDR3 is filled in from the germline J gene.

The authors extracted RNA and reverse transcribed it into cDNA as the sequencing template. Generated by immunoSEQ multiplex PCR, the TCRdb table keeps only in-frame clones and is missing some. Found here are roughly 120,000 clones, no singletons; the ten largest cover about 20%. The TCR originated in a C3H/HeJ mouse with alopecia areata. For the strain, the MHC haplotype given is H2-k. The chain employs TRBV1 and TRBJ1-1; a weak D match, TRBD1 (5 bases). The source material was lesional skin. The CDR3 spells CTCSGSDRNTEVFF. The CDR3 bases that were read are TGCACCTGCAGTGGCAGCGACAGGAACACA.